A single sample is the source of the 28 T cell receptor beta chains below, sequenced in a study of beta chain features in type 1 diabetes. The investigators reverse transcribed all of the isolated RNA, so they sequenced expressed TCRB transcripts. Sequencing used immunoSEQ multiplex PCR; TCRdb keeps in-frame clones, though not all of them. This sample has some 900,000 clones, with about a sixth found just once. The source material was naive CD4+ T cells from blood. The receptors shown here come from a woman under 30 in good health.

Only a few counts were recorded for this clone. In nucleotides, the CDR3 is TGCGCCAGCAGCCAAGAAACAGGGTACACCGGGGAGCTGTTTTTT. Encoded protein: CASSQETGYTGELFF. The chain has TRBV4-3 and TRBJ2-2, with a weak D call TRBD1 (6 bases). The V gene's germline CDR1 is LGHNA and CDR2 YSLEER. Trimming removed 0 bases from V and 3 bases from J, with 8 bases in between. There are 15 residues in the CDR3.

V and J are TRBV4-3 and TRBJ2-2; 7 bases fit TRBD2. The CDR3 length is 17 residues. Trimming removed 1 base from V and 2 bases from J; junction bases left unmatched: 7. CDR1 LGHNA and CDR2 YSLEER come from the germline V gene. CDR3 residues: CASSQGAGLINTGELFF. CDR3 bases: TGCGCCAGCAGCCAAGGAGCGGGATTAATAAACACCGGGGAGCTGTTTTTT.

This sequence joins TRBV7-2 and TRBJ2-1; D remains unclear. There are 15 residues in the CDR3. V lost 5 bases, J lost 0 bases, and 11 bases lay in between. Germline assignment: CDR1 SGHTA and CDR2 FQGNSA. The CDR3 region is CASSTSLGSYNEQFF. For the CDR3, the DNA is TGTGCCAGCAGCACCAGTCTAGGCTCCTACAATGAGCAGTTCTTC.

This clone has more than one count but fewer than ten. This chain joins TRBV7-3 and TRBJ2-7; tentative D call: TRBD2 (5 bases). Germline lookup yields CDR1 SGHTA and CDR2 FQGTGA. The V gene lost 5 bases and the J gene lost 5 bases, with 13 bases spanning the gap. CDR3 length equals 13 residues. The CDR3 loop is CASSVERQNEQYF. CDR3 DNA: TGTGCCAGCAGCGTGGAGCGGCAGAACGAGCAGTACTTC.

The V gene is TRBV6-1, the J gene TRBJ1-4; maybe TRBD1 (5 bases). In germline, CDR1 is MNHNS, CDR2 SASEGT. CDR3 size: 15 residues. Deletions cut 6 bases from V and 3 bases from J, with 14 bases between. CDR3 sequence reads: CASSGRWGSNEKLFF. The CDR3 DNA reads TGTGCCAGCAGCGGGCGATGGGGCTCTAATGAAAAACTGTTTTTT.

This clone was observed a handful of times. The chain joins TRBV11-2 to TRBJ1-5; unclear D gene. The CDR3 extends over 13 amino acids. The V end was cut by 4 bases, the J end by 4 bases, with 8 bases between. Germline CDR1 is SGHAT and CDR2 is FQNNGV. The CDR3 loop is CASSSNENQPQHF. CDR3 bases: TGTGCCAGCAGCTCGAACGAGAATCAGCCCCAGCATTTT.

The rearrangement links TRBV28 to TRBJ1-2; 9 bases align to TRBD1. V lost 7 bases, J lost 8 bases, and 11 bases stayed unmatched. CDR3 length: 14 residues. Per the germline V gene, CDR1 is MDHEN and CDR2 is SYDVKM. CDR3 nucleotide sequence: TGTGCCAGCACACCCATACAGGGGGCGAGGGGCTACACCTTC. Encoded protein: CASTPIQGARGYTF.

The chain recombines TRBV6-1 with TRBJ2-5; TRBD2 matches at 13 bases. There are 15 residues in the CDR3. Germline CDR1 reads MNHNS; CDR2 reads SASEGT. With V trimmed by 6 bases and J by 1 base, 2 bases remained unmatched. The CDR3 reads CASSGLAGAQETQYF. The CDR3 DNA is TGTGCCAGCAGCGGACTAGCGGGAGCCCAAGAGACCCAGTACTTC.

This clone was observed a handful of times. This chain links TRBV7-9 with TRBJ2-7; possibly TRBD2 for D (6 bases). Trimming removed 1 base at V and 4 bases at J, with 14 bases between. The CDR3 runs to 15 residues. From germline, CDR1 is SEHNR and CDR2 FQNEAQ (reference sequence). CDR3 sequence (DNA): TGTGCCAGCAGCTTAGACCGGGAGCTAATGTACGAGCAGTACTTC. This translates into CASSLDRELMYEQYF.

There are a few counts of this clone. This chain uses TRBV7-9 with TRBJ2-2; the D gene is possibly TRBD1 (5 bases). This CDR3 is built from 17 residues. The V and J ends lost 2 bases and 6 bases respectively, with 19 bases between them. CDR1 is SEHNR, CDR2 FQNEAQ, per germline (reference sequence). The CDR3 here is CASSLSYRPPEAGELFF. Here the CDR3 DNA reads TGTGCCAGCAGCTTATCGTACAGGCCTCCCGAGGCCGGGGAGCTGTTTTTT.

V gene TRBV7-2 combines with J gene TRBJ2-5, with 12 bases fitting TRBD2. The germline V gene has CDR1 SGHTA and CDR2 FQGNSA. Trimming removed 1 base from V and 2 bases from J; junction bases left unmatched: 5. The CDR3 loop spans 17 amino acids. CDR3: CASSLVSGLAGQETQYF. For the CDR3, the DNA is TGTGCCAGCAGCTTAGTGTCAGGACTAGCGGGACAAGAGACCCAGTACTTC. Full variable domain (missing parts from reference TRBV7-2 and TRBJ2-5): GAGVSQSPSNKVTEKGKDVELRCDPISGHTALYWYRQSLGQGLEFLIYFQGNSAPDKSGLPSDRFSAERTGGSVSTLTIQRTQQEDSAVYLCASSLVSGLAGQETQYFGPGTRLLVL.

This clone was seen a few times. The rearrangement uses TRBV28 and TRBJ1-5; D remains ambiguous. The V and J ends lost 4 bases and 0 bases respectively, with 4 bases between them. Looked up from germline, CDR1 is MDHEN and CDR2 is SYDVKM. This CDR3 is 13 amino acids long. For the CDR3, the DNA is TGTGCCAGCAGTTCCTATAGCAATCAGCCCCAGCATTTT. This sequence encodes CASSSYSNQPQHF.

The chain combines TRBV19 with TRBJ2-7; no clear D gene. Trimming pared 8 bases from V and 3 bases from J, leaving 17 bases between. CDR1 and CDR2 from the germline V gene are LNHDA and SQIVND (reference sequence). This CDR3 has 14 amino acids. The CDR3 sequence: CASSKAWIGYEQYF. The CDR3 nucleotides are TGTGCCAGTTCTAAGGCATGGATCGGCTACGAGCAGTACTTC. The whole variable domain, remainder taken from reference TRBV19 and TRBJ2-7, is DGGITQSPKYLFRKEGQNVTLSCEQNLNHDAMYWYRQDPGQGLRLIYYSQIVNDFQKGDIAEGYSVSREKKESFPLTVTSAQKNPTAFYLCASSKAWIGYEQYFGPGTRLTVT.

The chain employs TRBV28 and TRBJ2-7; unclear D gene. Germline loops: CDR1 MDHEN, CDR2 SYDVKM. The ends were cut back, 5 bases at V and 3 bases at J, with 11 bases in the middle. The CDR3 spans 13 residues. In DNA form, the CDR3 reads TGTGCCAGCAGTCGAACAGACATCTACGAGCAGTACTTC. Protein product: CASSRTDIYEQYF.

CDR3 DNA: TGTGCCAGCAGTTACACCTCTAGTCAGCCCCAGCATTTT. Encoded protein: CASSYTSSQPQHF. The chain employs TRBV6-6 and TRBJ1-5; the D is unclear. V shed 2 bases and J shed 6 bases, with 8 bases lying between them. The CDR3 is made up of 13 amino acids. Germline CDR1 is MNHNY and CDR2 is SVGAGI (reference sequence).

This clone was recorded a few times. The CDR3: CASRALAGWVEQFF. In nucleotides, the CDR3 is TGTGCCAGTAGGGCACTAGCGGGATGGGTTGAGCAGTTCTTC. The chain couples TRBV19 to TRBJ2-1; 10 nucleotides line up with TRBD2. Per the germline V gene, CDR1 is LNHDA and CDR2 is SQIVND (reference sequence). The CDR3 totals 14 residues. V shed 6 bases, J shed 9 bases, and the junction held 8 bases outside the gene matches.

V and J are TRBV20-1 and TRBJ1-1; the D is unclear. Germline V gene data show CDR1 as DFQATT and CDR2 as SNEGSKA (reference sequence). The CDR3 contains 10 residues. Trimming stripped 2 bases from V and 7 bases from J, with 5 bases between. The CDR3 DNA reads TGCAGTGCTAGACGGGTTGAAGCTTTCTTT. Its translation is CSARRVEAFF.

This chain uses TRBV6-1 with TRBJ2-1; 7 bases fit TRBD2. This CDR3 is built from 16 residues. The germline CDR1 and CDR2 sequences are MNHNS and SASEGT. After removal of 4 bases from V and 6 bases from J, the junction contained 12 bases not matched to a gene. CDR3 nucleotide sequence: TGTGCCAGCAGTGGCCCTCACGGGAGGCTCAGCAATGAGCAGTTCTTC. Amino acid sequence: CASSGPHGRLSNEQFF.

The CDR3 here is CASSYSPSMGAGGYTF. As DNA, the CDR3 is TGTGCCAGCAGTTACTCGCCGTCTATGGGGGCAGGCGGCTACACCTTC. V gene TRBV6-6 combines with J gene TRBJ1-2, with D tentatively TRBD1 (6 bases). V was cut by 0 bases and J by 8 bases, with 19 bases left in between. CDR1 and CDR2 from the germline V gene are MNHNY and SVGAGI (reference sequence). CDR3 length: 16 amino acids.

CDR3 coding DNA: TGTGCCAGCAGTTCGGGGTTGAGCTCCTACAATGAGCAGTTCTTC. It specifies CASSSGLSSYNEQFF. V and J are TRBV5-4 and TRBJ2-1; possibly TRBD2 for D (5 bases). V lost 5 bases and J lost 0, with 12 bases in between. Germline assignment: CDR1 SGHNT and CDR2 YYREEE (reference sequence). CDR3 length: 15 amino acids.

The V and J genes are TRBV11-2 and TRBJ2-1, with TRBD1 matching over 9 bases. CDR1 is SGHAT and CDR2 is FQNNGV in the germline V gene. V lost 4 bases, J lost 6 bases, and 10 bases stayed unmatched. This CDR3 comprises 16 residues. The CDR3 nucleotides are TGTGCCAGCAGCTACTCCGGGACAGGGTTCCCCAATGAGCAGTTCTTC. This sequence encodes CASSYSGTGFPNEQFF.

There are a few counts of this clone. V and J are TRBV10-3 and TRBJ2-1; 10 bases agree with TRBD2. Germline CDR1 reads ENHRY; CDR2 reads SYGVKD. There are 14 residues in the CDR3. Trimming took 6 bases from V and 5 from J; bases not matched to a gene: 4. In DNA, the CDR3 is TGTGCCATCAGCCTTCTAGCGGGAGACAATGAGCAGTTCTTC. Protein sequence: CAISLLAGDNEQFF.

The genes are TRBV5-6 and TRBJ1-2; D remains ambiguous. The V gene lost 4 bases and the J gene lost 3 bases, with 16 bases spanning the gap. CDR1 SGHDT and CDR2 YYEEEE come from the germline V gene. CDR3 size: 15 residues. CDR3 sequence (DNA): TGTGCCAGCAGCCTGGGTGTCGTGGGTGACTATGGCTACACCTTC. Protein product: CASSLGVVGDYGYTF.

This clone appeared a few times. V and J are TRBV19 and TRBJ2-1; D possibly uses TRBD1 or TRBD2 (5 bases each). Trimming took off 5 bases at V and 8 bases at J, with 28 bases between the two ends. The V gene's germline CDR1 is LNHDA and CDR2 SQIVND (reference sequence). CDR3 length equals 18 residues. The CDR3 protein is CASSLRVGDVFKFDEQFF. CDR3 coding DNA: TGTGCCAGTAGTCTCCGGGTGGGGGACGTATTTAAGTTCGATGAGCAGTTCTTC.

This clone has only a few counts. The chain joins TRBV25-1 to TRBJ2-3, with 10 bases aligning to TRBD2. The CDR3 totals 15 residues. Unmatched junction bases numbered 5, after V lost 1 base and J lost 7 bases. Germline V lookup: CDR1 MGHDK, CDR2 SYGVNS. Here the CDR3 reads CASSELSGRANTQYF. CDR3 bases: TGTGCCAGCAGTGAATTGAGCGGGAGGGCGAATACGCAGTATTTT.

This rearrangement joins TRBV14 to TRBJ2-7; perhaps TRBD1 as D (6 bases). This CDR3 is built from 14 residues. V lost 6 bases to trimming and J lost 5 bases, with 17 bases between them. Germline V gene sequence: CDR1 SGHDN, CDR2 FVKESK. This CDR3 is CASRWSTGPHEQYF. In DNA form, the CDR3 reads TGTGCCAGCAGGTGGAGTACAGGGCCCCACGAGCAGTACTTC.

The chain uses TRBV11-2 and TRBJ2-7, with a possible D match to TRBD2 (6 bases). CDR1 and CDR2 from the germline V gene are SGHAT and FQNNGV. V gave up 5 bases and J gave up 2 bases, with 19 bases separating them. The CDR3 consists of 16 residues. The CDR3 coding sequence is TGTGCCAGCAGCGCCCGGGTCGTAGCGGCCACCTACGAGCAGTACTTC. As protein: CASSARVVAATYEQYF.

There are a few counts of this clone. The chain uses TRBV13 and TRBJ2-1, with D possibly being TRBD2 (5 bases). This CDR3 region has 16 residues. With 8 bases removed from V and 0 bases from J, the gap between germline ends came to 17 bases. Germline loops: CDR1 PRHDT, CDR2 FYEKMQ (reference sequence). The CDR3 DNA reads TGTGCCAGCGCTCACTCCGGACTGGCCTCCTACAATGAGCAGTTCTTC. Translated, it gives CASAHSGLASYNEQFF.